A selection of T cell receptor beta chains follows, all from one sample in a study of regulatory T cells in long-lasting Graves disease. TCRdb reprocessed the multiplex PCR reads via MiXCR and lists one record per CDR3 protein. The data hold hundreds of thousands of distinct CDR3 sequences, with roughly 17% observed a single time. The same sample was also studied in work on T cells in Graves' hyperthyroidism and ophthalmopathy.

The sequences come from peripheral blood mononuclear cells (PBMCs), collected at new diagnosis, from a patient treated with antithyroid drugs. The source is a man between 35 and 55 years old with Graves disease. The CDR3 runs from the conserved cysteine through the conserved F or W. The order of the fields is D gene, clone size, V gene, J gene, CDR3 protein, CDR3 DNA. A D gene is named only where the DNA matches it firmly. A row's size may be missing; if present it is once, few, many or a size class.

NA	many	TRBV12-3/TRBV12-4	TRBJ1-3	CASSSPPDKGGVGGNTIYF	TGTGCCAGCAGTTCCCCCCCGGACAAGGGGGGAGTGGGTGGAAACACCATATATTTT
NA	many	TRBV28	TRBJ2-1	CASSLFAEQFF	TGTGCCAGCTCCCTATTTGCTGAGCAGTTCTTC
NA	many	TRBV6-2/TRBV6-3	TRBJ2-6	CASSYGDSSGANVLTF	TGTGCCAGCAGTTATGGTGACAGCTCTGGGGCCAACGTCCTGACTTTC
NA	many	TRBV28	TRBJ1-5	CASSYIGQGEQPQHF	TGTGCCAGCAGTTACATAGGGCAGGGTGAACAGCCCCAGCATTTT
NA	many	TRBV5-1	TRBJ1-1	CASSSLASGAEAFF	TGCGCCAGCAGCTCCCTCGCCAGCGGGGCTGAAGCTTTCTTT
NA	many	TRBV7-2	TRBJ1-5	CASSLSGVTQTPQHF	TGTGCCAGCAGCTTATCAGGCGTCACCCAGACCCCCCAGCATTTT
NA	NA	TRBV27	TRBJ1-5	CASSLFGLHRVDQPQHF	TGTGCCAGCAGTTTATTCGGGCTACACAGGGTGGATCAGCCCCAGCATTTT
NA	many	TRBV5-1	TRBJ2-1	CASSLVQGLNEQFF	TGCGCCAGCAGCTTGGTTCAGGGGCTTAATGAGCAGTTCTTC
NA	many	TRBV20-1	TRBJ2-7	CSARDLVAYEQYF	TGCAGTGCTAGAGATTTGGTGGCCTACGAGCAGTACTTC
TRBD1	many	TRBV2	TRBJ2-5	CASSDRGQETQYF	TGTGCCAGCAGTGACAGGGGGCAAGAGACCCAGTACTTC
TRBD1	many	TRBV5-1	TRBJ2-7	CASSLYGGGQGYEQYF	TGCGCCAGCAGCTTGTATGGCGGGGGACAGGGGTACGAGCAGTACTTC
NA	many	TRBV2	TRBJ2-2	CASSVRQIANTGELFF	TGTGCCAGCAGTGTTAGACAGATAGCGAACACCGGGGAGCTGTTTTTT
NA	NA	TRBV20-1	TRBJ1-2	CSASPETNYGYTF	TGCAGTGCTAGCCCGGAAACTAACTATGGCTACACCTTC